This T cell receptor (beta chain) was found in a study of human T cells and chemical hapten exposure. On the study more broadly: Patients having alopecia areata, totalis or universalis were mostly female.

TCRdb passed the RACE reads through MiXCR, listing each CDR3 protein once. This sample has about 190,000 distinct CDR3 sequences, with around 23% found just once. This clonotype was observed a few times. The CDR3 is 15 amino acids. V was clipped by 1 base and J by 5 bases, with 14 bases between them. The V gene's germline CDR1 is MNHEY and CDR2 SVGAGI. The sample's time point: patch test 3, about 24 weeks after DPC sensitization. Treatment reported: therapeutic diphenylcyclopropenone sensitization with weekly scalp DPC. Sequencing used whole blood, obtained in connection with sensitization to the hapten diphenylcyclopropenone (DPC). The receptor was derived from a woman between 40 and 55 years old with alopecia areata. Some clones in this sample may be carry-over from other donors' samples. The gene calls are TRBV6-5 and TRBJ2-5; a possible D gene is TRBD2 (6 bases). The chain's CDR3 is CASSYYSLGGETQYF. The CDR3 DNA is TGTGCCAGCAGTTACTATTCACTAGGAGGGGAGACCCAGTACTTC.